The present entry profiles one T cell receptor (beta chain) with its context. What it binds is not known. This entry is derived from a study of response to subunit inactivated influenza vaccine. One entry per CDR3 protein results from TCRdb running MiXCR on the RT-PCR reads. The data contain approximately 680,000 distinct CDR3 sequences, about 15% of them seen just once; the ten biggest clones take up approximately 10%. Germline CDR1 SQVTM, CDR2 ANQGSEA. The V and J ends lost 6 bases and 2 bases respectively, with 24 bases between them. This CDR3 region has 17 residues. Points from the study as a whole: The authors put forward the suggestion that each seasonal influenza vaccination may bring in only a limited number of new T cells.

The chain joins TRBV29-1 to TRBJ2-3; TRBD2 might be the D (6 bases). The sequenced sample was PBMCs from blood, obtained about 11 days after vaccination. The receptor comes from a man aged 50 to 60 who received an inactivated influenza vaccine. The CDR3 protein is CSVRTGTSRYFTDTQYF. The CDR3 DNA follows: TGCAGCGTCAGAACCGGGACTTCCAGATACTTCACAGATACGCAGTATTTT.